These T cell receptor beta chains were read from a single sample in a study of cytomegalovirus exposure and HLA in healthy donors. This table comes from immunoSEQ multiplex PCR, and its TCRdb copy is limited to in-frame clones, with some not included. Of 55,000 to 80,000 clones listed, roughly 78% are singletons. The sample comprised PBMCs. These receptors were obtained from a middle-aged man in good health and CMV-seronegative. Each CDR3 is given with its conserved first and last residue. Fields, in order: V gene, D gene, J gene, clone size, CDR3 protein. A D gene is named only where the DNA matches it firmly. Not every row has a clone size; where given, it reads once, few, many or a size class.

>TRBV28|TRBD1|TRBJ2-7|-
CASSFRPGTGPYEQYF
>TRBV9|TRBD2|TRBJ2-5|-
CASSVGGLAGVETQYF
>TRBV2|TRBD1|TRBJ1-1|-
CASSEALVGQGTEAFF
>TRBV7-2|-|TRBJ1-6|-
CASSLSGSRGSHSPLHF
>TRBV29-1|TRBD1|TRBJ1-1|-
CSAIQGADTEAFF
>TRBV11-2|-|TRBJ2-1|-
CASSLDEGAYNEQFF
>TRBV28|-|TRBJ1-3|-
CASRELSSGNTIYF
>TRBV10-1|-|TRBJ1-6|-
CASTATGGSSPLHF
>TRBV11-2|-|TRBJ2-1|-
CASSLAGEQFF
>TRBV7-6|TRBD2|TRBJ2-3|-
CASSLDLGRGEDTQYF
>TRBV28|-|TRBJ1-1|-
CASRSDGDEAFF
>TRBV28|-|TRBJ1-1|-
CASSPSLGAENTEAFF
>TRBV2|TRBD1|TRBJ1-4|few
CASRQGPGEKLFF
>TRBV10-3|-|TRBJ1-1|few
CAISREGLNTEAFF
>TRBV6-5|TRBD1|TRBJ1-2|-
CASSYEGAKGYGYTF
>TRBV13|-|TRBJ1-5|-
CASSLGGPSSNQPQHF
>TRBV5-1|-|TRBJ2-5|once
CASSSRLGQETQYF
>TRBV18|-|TRBJ2-5|-
CASSPWQGEVGETQYF
>TRBV5-6|-|TRBJ2-3|-
CASSLRGNRAADTQYF
>TRBV5-4|-|TRBJ2-7|-
CASSRGGPSYEQYF
>TRBV6-5|TRBD2|TRBJ2-7|-
CASRPRLAGAEQYF
>TRBV29-1|TRBD1|TRBJ2-1|-
CSVEETGFETASYNEQFF